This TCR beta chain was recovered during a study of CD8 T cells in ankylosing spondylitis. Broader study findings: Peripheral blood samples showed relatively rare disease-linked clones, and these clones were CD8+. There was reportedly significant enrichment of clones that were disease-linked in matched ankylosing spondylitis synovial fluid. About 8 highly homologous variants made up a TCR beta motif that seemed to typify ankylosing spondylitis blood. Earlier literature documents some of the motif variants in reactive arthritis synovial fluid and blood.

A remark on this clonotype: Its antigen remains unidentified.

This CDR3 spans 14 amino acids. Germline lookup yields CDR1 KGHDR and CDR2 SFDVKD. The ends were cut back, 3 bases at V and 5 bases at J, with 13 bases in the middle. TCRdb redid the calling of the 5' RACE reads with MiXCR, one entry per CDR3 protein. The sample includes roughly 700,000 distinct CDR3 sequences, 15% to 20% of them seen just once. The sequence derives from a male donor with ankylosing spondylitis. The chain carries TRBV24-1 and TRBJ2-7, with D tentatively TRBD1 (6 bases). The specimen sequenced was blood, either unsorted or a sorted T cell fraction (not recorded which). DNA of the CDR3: TGTGCCACCAGTGATACTTACAGGGTCGACGAGCAGTACTTC. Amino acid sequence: CATSDTYRVDEQYF.